This T cell receptor beta chain was identified in a study of blood T cells in healthy people across ages (dated by TCRdb to about 2015). Background for the entire study: Template switching captured roughly one uniquely barcoded TCR beta cDNA molecule per two T cells in model experiments. To track age-related changes in TCR beta repertoire diversity, the study relied on deep sequencing normalized with unique cDNA molecular identifiers. Donors were grouped into four age groups: young (average approximately 15 years), middle-aged (around 39), aged (over 55) and long-lived (about 89). To avoid experimental bias, donors of different ages were randomly spread across the sequencing lanes. For two donors (one aged 18 to 30 and one aged 80 or older), the study analyzed two additional independent replicas of 1 million unique cDNA reads from the same blood draw. Results the study describes overall, beyond this receptor: Observed TCR beta diversity correlated strongly with the percentage of naive T cells measured by flow cytometry. The CMV infection status of donors was not known, potentially confounding age-related changes in expanded clonotypes. Compared with the aged group, the long-lived group had more naive CD4+ T cells, fewer expanded clones and increased TCR diversity, suggesting age selection. As age increased, observed TCR beta diversity per million T cells dropped in a roughly linear way, and a significant reduction was already evident by age 40. Estimates of total diversity based on one million sequenced T cells were considered lower bounds and underestimates. Since profiling was done on bulk unsorted PBMCs, naive and antigen-experienced compartments could not be conclusively compared.

Donors were a few dozen systemically healthy Caucasian individuals from Russia aged 6 to 90 years. About 9.1 milliliters of peripheral blood were collected from each donor into EDTA-treated Vacutainer tubes. Ficoll-Paque density-gradient centrifugation was used to isolate PBMCs, with at least 6.5 million per sample. Total RNA, at least 6 micrograms per sample, was extracted from PBMCs with Trizol reagent. Naive CD45RAhigh/CD27high T cell percentages were measured by flow cytometry on a PBMC aliquot from every donor. Libraries were constructed by 5' RACE. Sequenced using an Illumina HiSeq 2500. A second PCR of roughly 7 to 11 cycles was performed with a sample-barcoded 5' primer and a J-beta primer mix. Each TCR beta cDNA molecule received a unique molecular identifier from a template-switch 5' adaptor carrying 12 random nucleotides. At least 2.5 million CDR3-containing paired-end reads were obtained from each sample. All of the RNA was converted into first-strand cDNA using the Mint cDNA synthesis kit, with a TRBC-specific oligonucleotide serving as the primer. All cDNA was treated with uracil-DNA glycosylase and then went through a first 18-cycle PCR with the universal primers M1SS and BC2_uni_R. The published analysis was carried out like this. For normalization, 1 million high-quality reads were randomly selected from each sample, with every read carrying a distinct molecular identifier. Reads with shared molecular identifiers were discarded instead of being binned into consensus sequences. MiTCR, run with a Q25 quality threshold and the strictest error-elimination algorithm, handled CDR3 identification, clonotype clustering and error correction. Lower-bound total TCR beta diversity was estimated with a nonparametric unseen species model using Euler transformation. TCRdb reprocessing: public reads trimmed at Q25 with fastp, clones called with MiXCR, in-frame beta chains kept. Rows with a matching CDR3 protein are joined into one entry that keeps the most common DNA and genes. For this entry, the V and J calls and clone size follow TCRdb and not the study's own pipeline. The table for this sample lists 700,000 to 850,000 distinct CDR3 sequences; around 34% of them were counted only once. The ten top clones hold roughly 13% of the sample.

Concerning this clonotype: This clone's antigen is unknown. No much larger clone is present one base from it, and per-base qualities are unavailable.

V loses 3 bases of germline sequence and J loses 5 bases, and the interval between the two ends is 13 bases. Taken from cysteine to phenylalanine, the CDR3 has 14 residues. Only the CDR3 DNA stays, 42 bases, in frame from base 1. The sequence derives from a man between 18 and 29 years old in good health. Material for sequencing was blood. Recombination joined TRBV12-3 or TRBV12-4 with TRBJ2-5; the D gene cannot be resolved reliably. At the DNA level, the sequence is TGTGCCAGCAGTTTGAACCCAGATAGGGAGACCCAGTACTTC. This codes for CASSLNPDRETQYF.